This is a list of T cell receptor beta chains from one sample in a study of technical replicates of blood from several donors. This table comes from immunoSEQ multiplex PCR, and its TCRdb copy is limited to in-frame clones, with some not included. This sample has tens of thousands of clones, with approximately 94% found just once. The specimen sequenced was T cells isolated from PBMCs. The receptor source for this set is a human donor in good health. CDR3s include the opening cysteine and the closing phenylalanine or tryptophan. Each record gives: D gene, V gene, J gene, clone size, CDR3 DNA, CDR3 protein. The D gene is left open where the match is weak. Only part of the rows carry a size: once, few, many, or a class if the clone is expanded.

>TRBD2|TRBV19|TRBJ2-2|NA
TGTGCCAGTTCGCGGGAGGGGATCACCGGGGAGCTGTTTTTT
CASSREGITGELFF
>NA|TRBV5-4|TRBJ2-1|once
TGTGCCAGCAGTATACAGGGTGTTTGGTTCTTC
CASSIQGVWFF
>NA|TRBV19|TRBJ2-5|NA
TGTGCCAGTAGTCCCCCGACGGCGGGATCACAAGAGACCCAGTACTTC
CASSPPTAGSQETQYF
>TRBD1|TRBV6-1|TRBJ2-3|once
TGTGCCAGCAAGCTCAGGACAGGGCGAGCAGATACGCAGTATTTT
CASKLRTGRADTQYF
>TRBD2|TRBV9|TRBJ2-3|NA
TGTGCCAGCAGCCTCTCTGGACTAGCGGGGGCGGGTTGGGCAGATACGCAGTATTTT
CASSLSGLAGAGWADTQYF
>NA|TRBV5-1|TRBJ1-4|NA
TGCGCCAGCAGCCCCCTCAGGGGTAAGGCAACTAATGAAAAACTGTTTTTT
CASSPLRGKATNEKLFF
>NA|TRBV28|TRBJ2-5|once
TGTGCCAGCAGTCAAAGACAGGGCCGGGGGGAGACCCAGTACTTC
CASSQRQGRGETQYF
>NA|TRBV2|TRBJ2-3|NA
TGTGCCAGCAGTGAACTTAGAACTCGTGGCACAGATACGCAGTATTTT
CASSELRTRGTDTQYF
>TRBD2|TRBV5-1|TRBJ2-3|once
TGCGCCAGCAGCTTGGGGCTAGCGGGCACAGATACGCAGTATTTT
CASSLGLAGTDTQYF
>TRBD2|TRBV5-1|TRBJ2-1|NA
TGCGCCAGCAGTTGGCCGGGACTAGCGGGGGGGCCTCGGGTGGTTAATGAGCAGTTCTTC
CASSWPGLAGGPRVVNEQFF
>TRBD1|TRBV7-9|TRBJ2-5|NA
TGTGCCAGCAGCTTCAGGGGGCTTAAGGGAGAGACCCAGTACTTC
CASSFRGLKGETQYF
>TRBD1|TRBV5-6|TRBJ1-1|NA
TGTGCCAGCAGCGACAGGGGGCGCGGAAACACTGAAGCTTTCTTT
CASSDRGRGNTEAFF
>NA|TRBV4-2|TRBJ2-7|NA
TGTGCCAGCAGCCCGGAGGAGGTAGACGAGCAGTACTTC
CASSPEEVDEQYF
>NA|TRBV28|TRBJ2-3|NA
TGTGCCAGCAGTTTAATAGCGTCAGGTAGCACAGATACGCAGTATTTT
CASSLIASGSTDTQYF
>TRBD2|TRBV6-5|TRBJ2-7|NA
TGTGCCAGCAGTCCCGGACTAGTCTACGAGCAGTACTTC
CASSPGLVYEQYF
>TRBD1|TRBV4-1|TRBJ1-2|NA
TGCGCCAGCAGCCGAATTTCCGGACAGGGACACTATGGCTACACCTTC
CASSRISGQGHYGYTF
>NA|TRBV5-4|TRBJ2-7|NA
TGTGCCAGCGGATACAGTTTAGCGGTGGAGCACGAGCAGTACTTC
CASGYSLAVEHEQYF
>NA|TRBV29-1|TRBJ1-2|NA
TGCAGCGTTGAGGCAGGGCAAGGCTACACCTTC
CSVEAGQGYTF
>NA|TRBV11-2|TRBJ2-7|once
TGTGCCAGCAGCTTATTAGTCGAAACCTACGAGCAGTACTTC
CASSLLVETYEQYF
>TRBD2|TRBV7-9|TRBJ2-1|NA
TGTGCCAGCAGCCCCCAAGCGGGAGGGGACAATGAGCAGTTCTTC
CASSPQAGGDNEQFF
>NA|TRBV7-9|TRBJ1-2|NA
TGTGCCAGCAGCTTGCAGGACTCCTATGGCTACACCTTC
CASSLQDSYGYTF
>NA|TRBV2|TRBJ2-2|NA
TGTGCCAGCACGGAAGGTACAGGGTATTTCACCGGGGAGCTGTTTTTT
CASTEGTGYFTGELFF
>NA|TRBV10-3|TRBJ2-7|once
TGTGCCATCAGTGAAACAGGGCCGGGCGGGGGCGTCTCCTACGAGCAGTACTTC
CAISETGPGGGVSYEQYF
>NA|TRBV11-2|TRBJ1-2|NA
TGTGCCAGCAGCTTCAATTCCGGGGGGGTTGGCTACACCTTC
CASSFNSGGVGYTF
>NA|TRBV27|TRBJ2-3|NA
TGTGCCAGCAGTTTAAGGCCTTCGACTAGCACAGATACGCAGTATTTT
CASSLRPSTSTDTQYF
>NA|TRBV7-9|TRBJ2-1|NA
TGTGCCAGCATGAGGGATTCCTACAATGAGCAGTTCTTC
CASMRDSYNEQFF
>NA|TRBV29-1|TRBJ2-7|once
TGCAGCGTTTTTAACAGAGCCTCCTACGAGCAGTACTTC
CSVFNRASYEQYF
>TRBD1|TRBV28|TRBJ2-3|NA
TGTGCCAGCAGGGGAGCGACAGGGGGCGCAGATACGCAGTATTTT
CASRGATGGADTQYF
>TRBD2|TRBV4-2|TRBJ2-2|NA
TGTGCCAGCAGCCCTCAGACTAGCGGGGGGTACCCCGGGGAGCTGTTTTTT
CASSPQTSGGYPGELFF
>TRBD1|TRBV5-1|TRBJ1-2|NA
TGCGCCAGCAGCTGGCAGGGGGAAAATGGCTACACCTTC
CASSWQGENGYTF
>TRBD1|TRBV7-9|TRBJ1-1|once
TGTGCCAGCAGCCCCGGGGACAGGCTGAACACTGAAGCTTTCTTT
CASSPGDRLNTEAFF
>NA|TRBV7-9|TRBJ1-3|NA
TGTGCCAGCAGCTTGGGGGGTTCCGGAAACACCATATATTTT
CASSLGGSGNTIYF